These 24 T cell receptor beta chains originate from one sample sequenced in a study of blood T cell repertoires in COVID-19. Method: immunoSEQ multiplex PCR; TCRdb's copy keeps in-frame clones and lacks some. The table shows about 230,000 clones, with approximately 80% occurring only once. Sequencing was performed on peripheral blood. These receptor sequences come from a man between 40 and 49 years old with acute or convalescent COVID-19.

V usage is TRBV19 and J usage is TRBJ1-1, with D perhaps TRBD1 (6 bases). CDR1 LNHDA and CDR2 SQIVND come from the germline V gene (reference sequence). The CDR3 runs 15 residues. V gave up 6 bases and J gave up 0 bases, with 14 bases separating them. CDR3 DNA sequence: TGTGCCAGTAGGCGACAGGTTAATATGAACACTGAAGCTTTCTTT. Protein: CASRRQVNMNTEAFF.

This chain connects TRBV3-1 (or the pseudogene TRBV3-2) to TRBJ2-2; 9 nucleotides agree with TRBD2. The germline V gene encodes CDR1 LGHDT and CDR2 YNNKEL (reference sequence). The CDR3 is made up of 16 amino acids. The V gene end was trimmed by 1 base and the J gene end by 1 base; junction bases not matched to a gene: 1. The CDR3 sequence is CASSQVAGVNTGELFF. CDR3 DNA: TGTGCCAGCAGCCAAGTAGCGGGAGTGAACACCGGGGAGCTGTTTTTT.

The chain joins TRBV5-4 to TRBJ2-5, with D possibly being TRBD2 (5 bases). The CDR3 is 15 amino acids. The V end was cut by 1 base, the J end by 7 bases, with 17 bases between. CDR1 is SGHNT and CDR2 is YYREEE in the germline V gene (reference sequence). CDR3 bases: TGTGCCAGCAGCTTGCCGGGAATCCTAGTCACGACCCAGTACTTC. This encodes CASSLPGILVTTQYF.

This clone was picked up a small number of times. The chain has TRBV10-2 and TRBJ2-1, with no clear D. CDR3 length equals 12 residues. Trimming shortened V by 0 bases and J by 9 bases, and 6 bases separated the two germline ends. CDR1 and CDR2 (germline): WSHSY, SAAADI. CDR3 region: CASSESFGEQFF. The CDR3 nucleotides read TGCGCCAGCAGTGAGTCTTTCGGTGAGCAGTTCTTC.

This clone was picked up one time. The same CDR3 also results from other DNA sequences found in this sample. J is TRBJ2-1 and V is TRBV7-8, with 10 bases aligning to TRBD2. Germline CDR1 SGHVS, CDR2 FQNEAQ. The CDR3 loop spans 16 amino acids. The V segment lost 0 bases and the J segment 4 bases; nucleotides outside the gene matches: 3. Written as DNA, the CDR3 is TGTGCCAGCAGCTTAGCTGGACTAGCGGTTTACAATGAGCAGTTCTTC. Translation: CASSLAGLAVYNEQFF.

CDR3 sequence (DNA): TGTGCCAGCAGCTCGGCAGGCCAAGAGACCCAGTACTTC. Translation: CASSSAGQETQYF. V gene TRBV7-9 combines with J gene TRBJ2-5; D is unclear. V was pared by 4 bases and J by 1 base, with 7 bases between. CDR3 size: 13 residues. Germline CDR1 is SEHNR and CDR2 is FQNEAQ (reference sequence).

J is TRBJ2-7 and V is TRBV18; D might be TRBD2 (6 bases). CDR1 is KGHSH, CDR2 LQKENI, per germline. Trimming took off 0 bases at V and 5 bases at J, with 23 bases between the two ends. The CDR3 has 18 residues. The CDR3 spells CASSPPHSSRKGGHEQYF. The CDR3 DNA reads as TGTGCCAGCTCACCACCGCACTCTAGTCGTAAGGGAGGCCACGAGCAGTACTTC. Using reference TRBV18 and TRBJ2-7 for the parts outside the CDR3, the full variable domain is NAGVMQNPRHLVRRRGQEARLRCSPMKGHSHVYWYRQLPEEGLKFMVYLQKENIIDESGMPKERFSAEFPKEGPSILRIQQVVRGDSAAYFCASSPPHSSRKGGHEQYFGPGTRLTVT.

This clone was detected only a few times. The CDR3 region has the DNA TGTGCCAGCTCACCATTACAGGGGTTTGAGTCGAACACTGAAGCTTTCTTT. It yields the protein CASSPLQGFESNTEAFF. The chain couples TRBV18 to TRBJ1-1, with 7 bases fitting TRBD1. Per germline, CDR1 KGHSH and CDR2 LQKENI. The CDR3 covers 17 residues. V lost 2 bases, J lost 1 base, and 10 bases stayed unmatched.

This chain connects TRBV4-3 to TRBJ2-3; 12 bases line up with TRBD2. Germline CDR1 and CDR2: LGHNA and YSLEER. V lost 1 base and J lost 6; bases outside the gene matches: 8. The CDR3 runs 17 residues. The CDR3 DNA sequence: TGCGCCAGCAGCCAAGGTGCTAGCGGGAGGGCCGGTGATACGCAGTATTTT. Translation gives CASSQGASGRAGDTQYF.

This chain joins TRBV2 and TRBJ1-2; D remains ambiguous. Trimming removed 7 bases from V and 4 bases from J, with 13 bases in between. Germline values: CDR1 SNHLY, CDR2 FYNNEI. This CDR3 spans 13 amino acids. CDR3: CASKIESAYGYTF. The CDR3 DNA follows: TGTGCCAGCAAGATCGAGTCCGCCTATGGCTACACCTTC.

The chain carries TRBV5-4 and TRBJ1-1, with D hard to call. This CDR3 region has 13 residues. The V gene's germline CDR1 is SGHNT and CDR2 YYREEE (reference sequence). Trimming left V 4 bases short and J 6 bases short, with 13 bases between. DNA of the CDR3: TGTGCCAGCAGCACCGAGGGCAGGCCTGAAGCTTTCTTT. This gives the protein CASSTEGRPEAFF.

This sequence joins TRBV11-2 and TRBJ2-7; possibly TRBD2 for D (7 bases). The CDR3 totals 16 residues. CDR1 and CDR2 from the germline V gene are SGHAT and FQNNGV. The V gene lost 1 base and the J gene lost 5 bases, with 18 bases spanning the gap. The CDR3 here is CASSLVGGGAPNEQYF. In DNA, the CDR3 is TGTGCCAGCAGCTTAGTAGGAGGGGGGGCCCCCAACGAGCAGTACTTC.

V is TRBV4-2 and J is TRBJ1-1; a weak D match, TRBD1 (5 bases). The CDR3 extends over 15 amino acids. Looked up from germline, CDR1 is LGHNA and CDR2 is YNFKEQ. V was pared by 2 bases and J by 4 bases, with 14 bases between. Written as DNA, the CDR3 is TGTGCCAGCAGCCAACAGCTAGGGGTTGGCACTGAAGCTTTCTTT. Protein sequence: CASSQQLGVGTEAFF.

The chain combines TRBV9 with TRBJ2-2; 9 bases map to TRBD2. Germline assignment: CDR1 SGDLS and CDR2 YYNGEE. The V gene end was trimmed by 0 bases and the J gene end by 3 bases; junction bases not matched to a gene: 3. This CDR3 contains 16 residues. This chain's CDR3 is CASSVASGTDTGELFF. DNA of the CDR3: TGTGCCAGCAGCGTAGCTAGCGGGACCGACACCGGGGAGCTGTTTTTT. The full variable domain, in which reference TRBV9 and TRBJ2-2 provide the parts outside the CDR3, is DSGVTQTPKHLITATGQRVTLRCSPRSGDLSVYWYQQSLDQGLQFLIQYYNGEERAKGNILERFSAQQFPDLHSELNLSSLELGDSALYFCASSVASGTDTGELFFGEGSRLTVL.

The V and J genes are TRBV2 and TRBJ2-2; 8 bases agree with TRBD1. V lost 4 bases and J lost 6; bases outside the gene matches: 4. The CDR3 runs 14 residues. Germline assignment: CDR1 SNHLY and CDR2 FYNNEI. The CDR3, as DNA: TGTGCCAGCAGTGGCAGGGGGCAGTCCGGGGAGCTGTTTTTT. It encodes CASSGRGQSGELFF. The full variable domain, its missing parts supplied by reference TRBV2 and TRBJ2-2, is EPEVTQTPSHQVTQMGQEVILRCVPISNHLYFYWYRQILGQKVEFLVSFYNNEISEKSEIFDDQFSVERPDGSNFTLKIRSTKLEDSAMYFCASSGRGQSGELFFGEGSRLTVL.

The J gene is TRBJ2-7, the V gene TRBV9; 11 nucleotides line up with TRBD2. The V gene's germline CDR1 is SGDLS and CDR2 YYNGEE. With 3 bases clipped from V and 5 bases from J, the junction kept 7 bases outside the gene matches. There are 15 residues in the CDR3. CDR3 in amino acids: CASSAGTSGLDEQYF. DNA for the CDR3: TGTGCCAGCAGCGCCGGGACTAGCGGCCTCGACGAGCAGTACTTC.

J is TRBJ2-3 and V is TRBV11-1; perhaps TRBD2 as D (5 bases). The CDR3 totals 14 residues. Trimming shortened V by 5 bases and J by 4 bases, and 13 bases separated the two germline ends. Germline V CDR1 and CDR2: SGHAT, FQDESV (reference sequence). This CDR3 reads CASSVRTAADTQYF. The CDR3 DNA sequence: TGTGCCAGCAGCGTCCGGACTGCGGCAGATACGCAGTATTTT. Using reference TRBV11-1 and TRBJ2-3 for the parts outside the CDR3, the full variable domain is EAEVAQSPRYKITEKSQAVAFWCDPISGHATLYWYRQILGQGPELLVQFQDESVVDDSQLPKDRFSAERLKGVDSTLKIQPAELGDSAMYLCASSVRTAADTQYFGPGTRLTVL.

The chain recombines TRBV4-1 with TRBJ2-5; 14 bases line up with TRBD2. Looked up from germline, CDR1 is MGHRA and CDR2 is YSYEKL. V gave up 0 bases and J gave up 5 bases; unmatched junction bases: 2. The CDR3 consists of 16 residues. CDR3 sequence (DNA): TGCGCCAGCAGCCAAGATTGGACTAGCGGGAGGGAGACCCAGTACTTC. Amino acid sequence: CASSQDWTSGRETQYF.

The chain employs TRBV10-3 and TRBJ1-6; D gene ambiguous. The CDR3 length is 16 residues. The germline V gene encodes CDR1 ENHRY and CDR2 SYGVKD. Trimming left V 3 bases short and J 0 bases short, with 9 bases between. CDR3: CAISEKLSSYNSPLHF. CDR3 nucleotide sequence: TGTGCCATCAGTGAAAAACTAAGCTCCTATAATTCACCCCTCCACTTT.

This rearrangement joins TRBV19 to TRBJ1-2; D is uncertain. The V gene's germline CDR1 is LNHDA and CDR2 SQIVND (reference sequence). The CDR3 loop spans 8 amino acids. CDR3 bases: TGTGCGAGCGAAGGCTACACCTTC. Its translation is CASEGYTF.

This sequence joins TRBV11-2 and TRBJ2-7; the match to TRBD2 covers 10 bases. The trim removed 1 base at V and 3 bases at J, leaving 3 bases unmatched. This CDR3 region has 15 residues. The germline V gene has CDR1 SGHAT and CDR2 FQNNGV. As DNA, the CDR3 is TGTGCCAGCAGCTTAGGGCTAGCGGGAGACTACGAGCAGTACTTC. It codes for CASSLGLAGDYEQYF.

The rearrangement links TRBV5-1 to TRBJ1-1, with D possibly TRBD1 on 5 matching bases. In germline, CDR1 is SGHRS, CDR2 YFSETQ. This CDR3 spans 13 amino acids. V was cut by 3 bases and J by 7 bases, with 13 bases left in between. This chain's CDR3 is CASSSRTMGEAFF. CDR3 DNA: TGCGCCAGCAGCTCCCGGACAATGGGTGAAGCTTTCTTT.

This clone was counted many times. J is TRBJ1-4 and V is TRBV28; D remains ambiguous. The V end lost 3 bases, the J end lost 8 bases, and 13 bases lay between the germline ends. This CDR3 has 14 residues. CDR1 and CDR2 (germline): MDHEN, SYDVKM. The CDR3 bases are TGTGCCAGCAGTTTGGGAGTTTTCAACGAAAAACTGTTTTTT. This encodes CASSLGVFNEKLFF.

Details on this clone: Other DNA variants within this sample encode the same CDR3. The chain carries TRBV19 and TRBJ1-1; 8 nucleotides agree with TRBD1. Germline CDR1 reads LNHDA; CDR2 reads SQIVND (reference sequence). V was pared by 4 bases and J by 3 bases, with 1 base of the junction left unmatched. The CDR3 consists of 13 residues. The chain's CDR3 is CASSTTGDTEAFF. Written as DNA, the CDR3 is TGTGCCAGTAGTACGACAGGGGACACTGAAGCTTTCTTT. Full variable domain (rest looked up from reference TRBV19 and TRBJ1-1): DGGITQSPKYLFRKEGQNVTLSCEQNLNHDAMYWYRQDPGQGLRLIYYSQIVNDFQKGDIAEGYSVSREKKESFPLTVTSAQKNPTAFYLCASSTTGDTEAFFGQGTRLTVV.